A single sample gave rise to the 24 T cell receptor beta chains below, sequenced in a study of blood T cell repertoires in COVID-19. Here immunoSEQ multiplex PCR was the method, and the copy in TCRdb shows in-frame clones only, minus some. This table has some 270,000 clones, 89% appearing once. What was sequenced was peripheral blood. Every receptor here comes from a woman in her forties who had recovered from COVID-19.

The chain uses TRBV10-1 and TRBJ1-4; 7 bases agree with TRBD1. The germline CDR1 and CDR2 sequences are WNHNN and SYGVQD (reference sequence). This CDR3 has 15 residues. V trimming: 6 bases; J trimming: 4 bases; junction bases outside the gene matches: 8. CDR3 region: CASRIPGQFNEKLFF. In nucleotides, the CDR3 is TGCGCCAGCAGAATCCCGGGACAGTTTAATGAAAAACTGTTTTTT.

The chain joins TRBV5-1 to TRBJ2-1, with 13 bases matching TRBD2. Trimming removed 7 bases from V and 9 bases from J; junction bases left unmatched: 4. CDR3 size: 13 residues. Per the germline V gene, CDR1 is SGHRS and CDR2 is YFSETQ. The CDR3 region is CASSGLAGIEQFF. CDR3 coding DNA: TGCGCCAGCTCGGGACTAGCGGGGATTGAGCAGTTCTTC.

CDR3 nucleotide sequence: TGTGCCAGCAGCGTAATGACAGAGCCCTACAATGAGCAGTTCTTC. It is translated as CASSVMTEPYNEQFF. The chain recombines TRBV9 with TRBJ2-1, with TRBD1 as a possible D gene (5 bases). Germline V gene lookup returns CDR1 SGDLS and CDR2 YYNGEE. The CDR3 has 15 residues. Trimming shortened V by 1 base and J by 2 bases, and 10 bases separated the two germline ends.

V and J are TRBV2 and TRBJ2-1; 13 positions agree with TRBD2. Germline-derived CDR1 and CDR2 are SNHLY and FYNNEI. Trimming at V came to 6 bases and at J to 0 bases, leaving 11 bases not matched to a gene. The length of the CDR3 is 19 residues. CDR3 nucleotides: TGTGCCAGCAGCCCGAAGGGACTAGCGGGGACGAGCTCCTACAATGAGCAGTTCTTC. Residues: CASSPKGLAGTSSYNEQFF.

The gene calls are TRBV9 and TRBJ2-2; 12 positions match TRBD1. Germline lookup yields CDR1 SGDLS and CDR2 YYNGEE. V lost 1 base, J lost 6 bases, and 4 bases stayed unmatched. This CDR3 contains 16 residues. This CDR3 reads CASSVWGQGAPGELFF. The DNA for the CDR3 is TGTGCCAGCAGCGTATGGGGACAGGGGGCCCCCGGGGAGCTGTTTTTT.

The J gene is TRBJ2-1, the V gene TRBV2; 14 nucleotides align to TRBD2. V shed 6 bases, J shed 4 bases, and the junction held 5 bases outside the gene matches. CDR1 SNHLY and CDR2 FYNNEI come from the germline V gene. The CDR3 extends over 16 amino acids. CDR3 in amino acids: CASRGTSGGAYNEQFF. In nucleotides, the CDR3 is TGTGCCAGCAGGGGGACTAGCGGGGGTGCTTACAATGAGCAGTTCTTC.

The DNA of the CDR3 is TGCAGCGTTGACTCAGCGGGGGGGTGGACAGATACGCAGTATTTT. It encodes CSVDSAGGWTDTQYF. This chain links TRBV29-1 with TRBJ2-3, with 10 bases lining up with TRBD2. Germline lookup yields CDR1 SQVTM and CDR2 ANQGSEA. The CDR3 spans 15 residues. V lost 3 bases and J lost 3; bases outside the gene matches: 6.

The chain has TRBV7-2 and TRBJ2-7, with 11 bases identical to TRBD2. The trim removed 4 bases at V and 7 bases at J, leaving 9 bases unmatched. Germline V gene lookup returns CDR1 SGHTA and CDR2 FQGNSA. There are 15 residues in the CDR3. The CDR3 region is CASSWVTSGRMEQYV. The CDR3 region has the DNA TGTGCCAGCAGCTGGGTTACTAGCGGGAGAATGGAGCAGTACGTC.

This clone was detected only a few times. This chain connects TRBV9 to TRBJ1-5; perhaps TRBD1 as D (5 bases). The CDR3 runs to 16 residues. CDR1 SGDLS and CDR2 YYNGEE come from the germline V gene. Trimming pared 2 bases from V and 3 bases from J, leaving 15 bases between. The DNA of the CDR3 is TGTGCCAGCAGCGTTAGGCGTAGGGGTAACAATCAGCCCCAGCATTTT. It encodes CASSVRRRGNNQPQHF.

The CDR3 coding sequence is TGCGCCAGCAGCTTGGCGCAGGGGGCGGGGGAAAAACTGTTTTTT. It is translated as CASSLAQGAGEKLFF. The chain employs TRBV5-1 and TRBJ1-4; 8 bases line up with TRBD1. The CDR3 runs to 15 residues. V lost 0 bases to trimming and J lost 8 bases; unmatched junction nucleotides: 6. CDR1 and CDR2 from the germline V gene are SGHRS and YFSETQ. Complete variable domain (other parts from reference TRBV5-1 and TRBJ1-4): KAGVTQTPRYLIKTRGQQVTLSCSPISGHRSVSWYQQTPGQGLQFLFEYFSETQRNKGNFPGRFSGRQFSNSRSEMNVSTLELGDSALYLCASSLAQGAGEKLFFGSGTQLSVL.

CDR3 sequence: CASSWTSGGAHEQFF. CDR3 sequence (DNA): TGTGCCAGCAGCTGGACTAGCGGGGGGGCCCATGAGCAGTTCTTC. The chain recombines TRBV11-2 with TRBJ2-1, with 15 bases matching TRBD2. With V trimmed by 4 bases and J by 8 bases, 3 bases remained unmatched. The germline gives CDR1 SGHAT, CDR2 FQNNGV. The CDR3 consists of 15 residues.

This rearrangement joins TRBV19 to TRBJ1-5; 9 bases align to TRBD1. The junction had 3 bases not matched to a gene; V was cut back by 7 bases and J by 5 bases. The CDR3 is 13 amino acids. Per germline, CDR1 LNHDA and CDR2 SQIVND (reference sequence). The CDR3 DNA follows: TGTGCCAGTACCAGGGACAGGGATCAGCCCCAGCATTTT. This translates into CASTRDRDQPQHF.

This clone is a singleton in its sample. The chain is built from TRBV5-4 and TRBJ1-6; 7 nucleotides line up with TRBD1. The junction had 1 base not matched to a gene; V was cut back by 0 bases and J by 10 bases. Germline-derived CDR1 and CDR2 are SGHNT and YYREEE (reference sequence). The CDR3 is 13 residues long. CDR3 bases: TGTGCCAGCAGCTTGGCAGGGGGATCACCCCTCCACTTT. Translation: CASSLAGGSPLHF. Drawing the rest from reference TRBV5-4 and TRBJ1-6, the complete variable domain is ETGVTQSPTHLIKTRGQQVTLRCSSQSGHNTVSWYQQALGQGPQFIFQYYREEENGRGNFPPRFSGLQFPNYSSELNVNALELDDSALYLCASSLAGGSPLHFGNGTRLTVT.

The genes are TRBV3-1 (or the pseudogene TRBV3-2) and TRBJ1-1, with 8 nucleotides matching TRBD1. The CDR3 consists of 12 residues. Germline V gene data show CDR1 as LGHDT and CDR2 as YNNKEL (reference sequence). Unmatched junction bases numbered 0, after V lost 1 base and J lost 8 bases. The CDR3 coding sequence is TGTGCCAGCAGCCAAGGGGACAGGGAAGCTTTCTTT. This codes for CASSQGDREAFF.

The V gene is TRBV5-6, the J gene TRBJ1-1; D is perhaps TRBD1 (5 bases). Germline CDR1 and CDR2: SGHDT and YYEEEE. V lost 0 bases and J lost 3, with 15 bases in between. The CDR3 length is 16 residues. The CDR3 sequence is CASSLVGGIRDTEAFF. DNA for the CDR3: TGTGCCAGCAGCTTGGTTGGAGGGATCAGGGACACTGAAGCTTTCTTT.

The J gene is TRBJ2-3, the V gene TRBV3-1 (or the pseudogene TRBV3-2); a possible D gene is TRBD1 (5 bases). Germline V CDR1 and CDR2: LGHDT, YNNKEL (reference sequence). The V end was cut by 5 bases, the J end by 4 bases, with 10 bases between. CDR3 size: 13 residues. Here the CDR3 reads CASSSQGPDTQYF. Here the CDR3 DNA reads TGTGCCAGCAGCTCGCAGGGCCCAGATACGCAGTATTTT.

The chain has TRBV5-1 and TRBJ1-3; D is uncertain. Germline V gene lookup returns CDR1 SGHRS and CDR2 YFSETQ. The CDR3 sequence is 15 residues long. Trimming pared 0 bases from V and 1 base from J, leaving 8 bases between. In nucleotides, the CDR3 is TGCGCCAGCAGCTTGGCCGGCGGATCTGGAAACACCATATATTTT. This translates into CASSLAGGSGNTIYF. The full variable domain, with the rest looked up from reference TRBV5-1 and TRBJ1-3, is KAGVTQTPRYLIKTRGQQVTLSCSPISGHRSVSWYQQTPGQGLQFLFEYFSETQRNKGNFPGRFSGRQFSNSRSEMNVSTLELGDSALYLCASSLAGGSGNTIYFGEGSWLTVV.

This clone was detected a few times. The chain's CDR3 is CASSPDSVGETQYF. Written as DNA, the CDR3 is TGTGCCAGCAGCCCGGACAGCGTCGGAGAGACCCAGTACTTC. V and J are TRBV3-1 (or the pseudogene TRBV3-2) and TRBJ2-5; possible D gene TRBD1, 6 bases. The V and J ends lost 4 bases and 4 bases respectively, with 13 bases between them. Germline V gives CDR1 LGHDT, CDR2 YNNKEL (reference sequence). The CDR3 has 14 amino acids.

This clone was observed a few times. The gene calls are TRBV19 and TRBJ1-1, with no clear D. Trimming cost V 9 bases and J 1 base, with 12 bases left between them. Germline loops: CDR1 LNHDA, CDR2 SQIVND (reference sequence). The CDR3 has 13 residues. The CDR3 nucleotides read TGTGCCAGCGGCGCCAACAGGAACACTGAAGCTTTCTTT. Its protein product is CASGANRNTEAFF.

The rearrangement uses TRBV7-3 and TRBJ1-1; 7 positions match TRBD1. Germline V lookup: CDR1 SGHTA, CDR2 FQGTGA. V trimming: 5 bases; J trimming: 2 bases; junction bases outside the gene matches: 8. This CDR3 spans 15 amino acids. The CDR3 sequence is CASSPSGTANTEAFF. Here the CDR3 DNA reads TGTGCCAGCAGCCCATCCGGGACAGCTAACACTGAAGCTTTCTTT.

J is TRBJ2-1 and V is TRBV5-4, with a tentative D call TRBD2 (6 bases). This CDR3 region has 13 residues. Trimming cost V 1 base and J 10 bases, with 12 bases left between them. Germline V gene sequence: CDR1 SGHNT, CDR2 YYREEE (reference sequence). CDR3 sequence (DNA): TGTGCCAGCAGCTTGATCGGCAGCGGGGAGCAGTTCTTC. Translation gives CASSLIGSGEQFF.

This rearrangement joins TRBV12-3 or TRBV12-4 to TRBJ2-1; D is possibly TRBD2 (5 bases). Trimming cost V 3 bases and J 2 bases, with 5 bases left between them. This CDR3 spans 13 amino acids. CDR3 loop: CASSFGAYNEQFF. CDR3 in DNA: TGTGCCAGCAGTTTCGGGGCCTACAATGAGCAGTTCTTC.

The gene calls are TRBV6-6 and TRBJ2-7, with a weak D call TRBD1 (5 bases). The length of the CDR3 is 14 residues. CDR1 is MNHNY, CDR2 SVGAGI, per germline (reference sequence). Trimming removed 2 bases at V and 2 bases at J, with 10 bases between. CDR3 nucleotides: TGTGCCAGCAGTTACCCCGGACAAGCCTACGAGCAGTACTTC. This gives the protein CASSYPGQAYEQYF.

The chain uses TRBV19 and TRBJ2-6; D is possibly TRBD1 (8 bases). Trimming stripped 1 base from V and 2 bases from J, with 12 bases between. The CDR3 totals 17 residues. Germline V gene lookup returns CDR1 LNHDA and CDR2 SQIVND (reference sequence). The CDR3 coding sequence is TGTGCCAGTAGTATAGGGACAGGGAGGGCTGGGGCCAACGTCCTGACTTTC. This gives the protein CASSIGTGRAGANVLTF.